These 10 T cell receptor beta chains share one sample of origin, sequenced in a study of cytomegalovirus exposure and HLA in healthy donors. Amplification used 60 Vbeta primers and 13 Jbeta primers. Generated by immunoSEQ multiplex PCR, the TCRdb table keeps only in-frame clones and is missing some. Among 130,000 or so clones listed, around 77% were seen once. The specimen sequenced was PBMCs. These receptors were taken from a young man in good health and CMV-seronegative.

This sequence joins TRBV10-3 and TRBJ1-1, with D maybe TRBD1 (5 bases). V gave up 5 bases and J gave up 1 base, with 11 bases separating them. This CDR3 has 14 amino acids. In germline, CDR1 is ENHRY, CDR2 SYGVKD. CDR3 in amino acids: CAISHGGENTEAFF. In DNA, the CDR3 is TGTGCCATCAGTCACGGGGGGGAGAACACTGAAGCTTTCTTT.

The gene calls are TRBV11-2 and TRBJ2-1; 13 nucleotides line up with TRBD2. Per the germline V gene, CDR1 is SGHAT and CDR2 is FQNNGV. The CDR3 consists of 17 residues. The V and J ends lost 1 base and 12 bases, in that order; junction bases with no gene match: 12. The CDR3 region has the DNA TGTGCCAGCAGCTTAGGGAAACCGGGACTAGCGGGGACCCGGCAGTTCTTC. Protein sequence: CASSLGKPGLAGTRQFF.

V and J are TRBV29-1 and TRBJ2-2; 7 bases fit TRBD2. Germline loops: CDR1 SQVTM, CDR2 ANQGSEA. The CDR3 contains 15 residues. J lost 4 bases, V lost 5 bases, and 10 bases had no gene match. CDR3 in DNA: TGCAGCGTTTTTAGCGGAGGCGGGGGCACCGGGGAGCTGTTTTTT. Translating gives CSVFSGGGGTGELFF.

This clone has a single count. The chain uses TRBV6-1 and TRBJ1-2, with a possible D match to TRBD1 (5 bases). V was clipped by 4 bases and J by 2 bases, with 11 bases between them. This CDR3 is built from 14 residues. CDR1 is MNHNS, CDR2 SASEGT, per germline. The CDR3 reads CASSVQVRNYGYTF. CDR3 DNA: TGTGCCAGCAGTGTACAGGTCAGAAACTATGGCTACACCTTC.

The chain couples TRBV28 to TRBJ1-2, with 7 bases aligning to TRBD1. The length of the CDR3 is 17 residues. Germline V gene sequence: CDR1 MDHEN, CDR2 SYDVKM. The J segment lost 7 bases and the V segment lost 5 bases, leaving 19 bases of the junction unmatched. CDR3 loop: CASSPTRQADRFSGYTF. CDR3 coding DNA: TGTGCCAGCAGTCCCACGCGGCAGGCGGACAGGTTTTCTGGCTACACCTTC.

The chain links TRBV5-6 to TRBJ2-7; 10 bases agree with TRBD1. Germline V gene data show CDR1 as SGHDT and CDR2 as YYEEEE. Unmatched junction bases numbered 4, after V lost 4 bases and J lost 3 bases. This CDR3 contains 14 residues. The CDR3 nucleotides are TGTGCCAGCAGCGTGGACAGGGGGGTCTACGAGCAGTACTTC. Protein: CASSVDRGVYEQYF.

The chain recombines TRBV5-4 with TRBJ1-2; perhaps TRBD1 as D (5 bases). CDR1 SGHNT and CDR2 YYREEE come from the germline V gene (reference sequence). V lost 1 base, J lost 2 bases, and 12 bases lay in between. The CDR3 runs to 15 residues. CDR3 sequence (DNA): TGTGCCAGCAGCTTGAGGGACTCCCTAAACTATGGCTACACCTTC. It encodes CASSLRDSLNYGYTF.

The chain couples TRBV28 to TRBJ1-5; 7 bases fit TRBD1. Germline assignment: CDR1 MDHEN and CDR2 SYDVKM. V lost 9 bases, J lost 10 bases, and 12 bases stayed unmatched. The CDR3 has 13 residues. The CDR3 nucleotides read TGTGCCAGTCGGACGGGACAGTTTCAACCCCAGCATTTT. Translation gives CASRTGQFQPQHF.

The rearrangement links TRBV4-3 to TRBJ2-3, with D possibly matching TRBD2 (6 bases). The CDR3 totals 15 residues. The V gene's germline CDR1 is LGHNA and CDR2 YSLEER. V was clipped by 4 bases and J by 6 bases, with 17 bases between them. The DNA of the CDR3 is TGCGCCAGCAGCCTTACTCTAGCGAGCCTGGATACGCAGTATTTT. This gives the protein CASSLTLASLDTQYF.

This clone has just one count. The genes are TRBV28 and TRBJ2-7; 9 bases map to TRBD1. Germline values: CDR1 MDHEN, CDR2 SYDVKM. J gave up 5 bases and V 5 bases, and 22 bases lay outside the gene matches. This CDR3 comprises 19 residues. DNA of the CDR3: TGTGCCAGCAGTCTCGGGCCTAGGACAGGGGTTAATGAGTACCACGAGCAGTACTTC. Translated, it gives CASSLGPRTGVNEYHEQYF.